There are many counts of the clone carrying this T cell receptor (beta chain). Unique molecular identifiers, one per molecule, were present on every TCR cDNA molecule. Each CDR3 protein gets one entry after TCRdb re-called the 5' RACE reads with MiXCR. Of more than 9,500 distinct CDR3 sequences listed, 15% to 20% are singletons. Time point indicated: sample taken at primary tumor resection. Tumor, nontumor lung or frozen PBMC supplied whole RNA, sequenced without sorting. The data stem from a study of spatial heterogeneity in lung cancer. Trimming left V 3 bases short and J 0 bases short, with 6 bases between. Germline loops: CDR1 DFQATT, CDR2 SNEGSKA (reference sequence). The CDR3 is 14 residues long.

The sequencing used PBMCs, collected at surgery. This chain joins TRBV20-1 and TRBJ2-6; D remains ambiguous. The source is a male donor with early-stage non-small cell lung cancer. CDR3 coding DNA: TGCAGTGCTAGTCGAGACTCTGGGGCCAACGTCCTGACTTTC. Protein sequence: CSASRDSGANVLTF.